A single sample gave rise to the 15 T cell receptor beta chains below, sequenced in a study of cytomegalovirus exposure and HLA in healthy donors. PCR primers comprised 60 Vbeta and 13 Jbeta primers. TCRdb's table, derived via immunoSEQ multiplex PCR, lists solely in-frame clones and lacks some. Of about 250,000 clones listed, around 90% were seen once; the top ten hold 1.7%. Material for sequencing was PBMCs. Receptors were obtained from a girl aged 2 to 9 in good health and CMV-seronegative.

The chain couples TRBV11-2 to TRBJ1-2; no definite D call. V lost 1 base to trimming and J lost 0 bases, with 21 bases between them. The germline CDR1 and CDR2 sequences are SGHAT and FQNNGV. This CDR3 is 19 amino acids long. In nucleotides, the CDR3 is TGTGCCAGCAGCTTAGGGTTTCGGGGTGACAACCACACTAACTATGGCTACACCTTC. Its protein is CASSLGFRGDNHTNYGYTF.

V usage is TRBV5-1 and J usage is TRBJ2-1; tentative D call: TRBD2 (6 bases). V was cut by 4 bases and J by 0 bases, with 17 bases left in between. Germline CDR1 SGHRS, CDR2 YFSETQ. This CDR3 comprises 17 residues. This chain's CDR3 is CASSLRSLASSYNEQFF. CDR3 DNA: TGCGCCAGCAGCCTACGAAGTCTAGCGAGCTCCTACAATGAGCAGTTCTTC. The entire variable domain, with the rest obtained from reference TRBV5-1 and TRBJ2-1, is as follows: KAGVTQTPRYLIKTRGQQVTLSCSPISGHRSVSWYQQTPGQGLQFLFEYFSETQRNKGNFPGRFSGRQFSNSRSEMNVSTLELGDSALYLCASSLRSLASSYNEQFFGPGTRLTVL.

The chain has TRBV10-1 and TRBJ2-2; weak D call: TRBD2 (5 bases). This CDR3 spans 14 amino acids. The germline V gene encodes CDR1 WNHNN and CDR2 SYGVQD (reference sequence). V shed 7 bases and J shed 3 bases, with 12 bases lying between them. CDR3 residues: CASNAGKYTGELFF. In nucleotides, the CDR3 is TGCGCCAGCAATGCCGGGAAATACACCGGGGAGCTGTTTTTT.

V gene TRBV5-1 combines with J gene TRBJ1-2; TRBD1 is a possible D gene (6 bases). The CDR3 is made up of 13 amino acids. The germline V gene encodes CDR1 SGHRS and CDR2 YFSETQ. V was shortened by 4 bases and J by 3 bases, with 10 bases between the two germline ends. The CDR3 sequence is CASSPRGYYGYTF. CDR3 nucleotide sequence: TGCGCCAGCAGCCCCAGGGGCTACTATGGCTACACCTTC.

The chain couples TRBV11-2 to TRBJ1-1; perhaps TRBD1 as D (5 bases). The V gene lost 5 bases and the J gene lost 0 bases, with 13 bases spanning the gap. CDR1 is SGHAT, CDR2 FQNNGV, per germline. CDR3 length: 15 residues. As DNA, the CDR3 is TGTGCCAGCAGCCACACCAGGGTCATGAACACTGAAGCTTTCTTT. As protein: CASSHTRVMNTEAFF.

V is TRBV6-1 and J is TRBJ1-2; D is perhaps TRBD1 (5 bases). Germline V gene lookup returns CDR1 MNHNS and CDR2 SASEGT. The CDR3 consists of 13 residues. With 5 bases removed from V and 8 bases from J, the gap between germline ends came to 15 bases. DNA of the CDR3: TGTGCCAGCAGTTATCTGCAGGGTTCGGGCTACACCTTC. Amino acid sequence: CASSYLQGSGYTF.

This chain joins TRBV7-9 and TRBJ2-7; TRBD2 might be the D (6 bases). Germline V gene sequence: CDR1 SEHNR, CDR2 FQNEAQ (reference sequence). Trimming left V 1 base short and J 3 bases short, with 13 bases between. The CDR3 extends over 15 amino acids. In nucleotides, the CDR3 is TGTGCCAGCAGCTTAGAATCCCCGCGGGGCTACGAGCAGTACTTC. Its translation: CASSLESPRGYEQYF.

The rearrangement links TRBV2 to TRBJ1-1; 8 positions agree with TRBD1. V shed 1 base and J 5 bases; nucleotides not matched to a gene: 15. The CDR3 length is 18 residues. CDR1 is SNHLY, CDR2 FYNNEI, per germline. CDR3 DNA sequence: TGTGCCAGCAGTGAAGAGGTTTCAGTGGCAGGGGGCTTGACTGAAGCTTTCTTT. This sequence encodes CASSEEVSVAGGLTEAFF.

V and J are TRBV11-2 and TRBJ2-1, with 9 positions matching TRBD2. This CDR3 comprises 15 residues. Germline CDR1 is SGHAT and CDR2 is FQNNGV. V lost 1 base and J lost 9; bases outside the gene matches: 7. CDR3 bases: TGTGCCAGCAGCTTAGGACTAGCGGACCTTATTGAGCAGTTCTTC. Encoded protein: CASSLGLADLIEQFF.

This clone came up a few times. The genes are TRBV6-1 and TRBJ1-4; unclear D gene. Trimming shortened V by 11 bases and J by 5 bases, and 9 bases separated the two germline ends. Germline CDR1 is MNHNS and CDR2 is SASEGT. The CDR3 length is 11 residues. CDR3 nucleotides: TGTGCCGGCCGGGAAAATGAAAAACTGTTTTTT. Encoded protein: CAGRENEKLFF.

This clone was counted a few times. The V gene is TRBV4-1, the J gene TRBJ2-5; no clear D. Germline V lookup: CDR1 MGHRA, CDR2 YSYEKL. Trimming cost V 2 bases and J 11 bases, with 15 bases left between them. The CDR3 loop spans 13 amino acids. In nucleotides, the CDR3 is TGCGCCAGCAGCCAACTCCCCTCAGTGCGGCAGTACTTC. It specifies CASSQLPSVRQYF.

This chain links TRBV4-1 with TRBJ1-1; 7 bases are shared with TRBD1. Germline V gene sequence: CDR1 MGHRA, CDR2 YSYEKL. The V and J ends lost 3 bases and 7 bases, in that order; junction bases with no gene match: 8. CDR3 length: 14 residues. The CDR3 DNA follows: TGCGCCAGCAGCCAGTACCGGGACAGAAGTGAAGCTTTCTTT. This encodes CASSQYRDRSEAFF.

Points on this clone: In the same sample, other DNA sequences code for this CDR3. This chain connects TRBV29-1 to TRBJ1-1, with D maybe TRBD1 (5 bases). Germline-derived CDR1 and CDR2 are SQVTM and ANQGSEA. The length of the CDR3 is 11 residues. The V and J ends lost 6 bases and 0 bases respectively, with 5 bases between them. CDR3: CSVGVNTEAFF. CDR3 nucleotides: TGCAGCGTAGGGGTGAACACTGAAGCTTTCTTT.

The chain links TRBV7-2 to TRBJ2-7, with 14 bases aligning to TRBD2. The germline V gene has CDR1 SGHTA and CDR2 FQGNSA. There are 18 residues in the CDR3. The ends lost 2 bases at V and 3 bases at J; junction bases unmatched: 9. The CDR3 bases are TGTGCCAGCAGCTTACGTGGACTAGCGGGAGGACTATTCTACGAGCAGTACTTC. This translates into CASSLRGLAGGLFYEQYF.

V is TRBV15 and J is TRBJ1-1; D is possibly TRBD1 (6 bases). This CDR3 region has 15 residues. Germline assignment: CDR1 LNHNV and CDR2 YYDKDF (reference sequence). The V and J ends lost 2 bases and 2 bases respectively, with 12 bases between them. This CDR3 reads CATSRRRDINTEAFF. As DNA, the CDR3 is TGTGCCACCAGCAGACGTCGGGACATTAACACTGAAGCTTTCTTT. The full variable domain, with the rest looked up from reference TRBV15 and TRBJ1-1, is DAMVIQNPRYQVTQFGKPVTLSCSQTLNHNVMYWYQQKSSQAPKLLFHYYDKDFNNEADTPDNFQSRRPNTSFCFLDIRSPGLGDTAMYLCATSRRRDINTEAFFGQGTRLTVV.